These 28 T cell receptor beta chains were all obtained from the same sample, sequenced in a study of blood T cell repertoires in COVID-19. Clones were sequenced by immunoSEQ multiplex PCR, and TCRdb holds only the in-frame ones, with some missing. The sample carries approximately 130,000 clones, roughly three quarters recorded once. Sequencing was performed on peripheral blood. The receptors were gathered from a man older than 75 with acute or convalescent COVID-19.

The chain is built from TRBV5-6 and TRBJ1-6; the match to TRBD1 covers 8 bases. CDR1 is SGHDT, CDR2 YYEEEE, per germline. The ends lost 8 bases at V and 0 bases at J; junction bases unmatched: 1. The CDR3 extends over 14 amino acids. CDR3 amino acids: CASGTGSYNSPLHF. The CDR3 coding sequence is TGTGCCAGTGGGACAGGCTCCTATAATTCACCCCTCCACTTT.

This clone appeared a single time. The CDR3 sequence: CASSLGLSEQFF. The CDR3 region has the DNA TGTGCCAGCAGCTTAGGTTTGAGTGAGCAGTTCTTC. V usage is TRBV7-9 and J usage is TRBJ2-1; D not resolved. This CDR3 is built from 12 residues. Trimming took 1 base from V and 9 from J, leaving 7 bases between them. Germline loops: CDR1 SEHNR, CDR2 FQNEAQ (reference sequence).

The gene calls are TRBV9 and TRBJ2-3, with D possibly being TRBD2 (6 bases). The CDR3 has 13 residues. With 1 base removed from V and 4 bases from J, the gap between germline ends came to 7 bases. Germline V gene sequence: CDR1 SGDLS, CDR2 YYNGEE. DNA of the CDR3: TGTGCCAGCAGCGTAACGGGAGCAGATACGCAGTATTTT. Protein sequence: CASSVTGADTQYF. The full variable domain, completed using reference TRBV9 and TRBJ2-3, is DSGVTQTPKHLITATGQRVTLRCSPRSGDLSVYWYQQSLDQGLQFLIQYYNGEERAKGNILERFSAQQFPDLHSELNLSSLELGDSALYFCASSVTGADTQYFGPGTRLTVL.

V gene TRBV12-5 combines with J gene TRBJ2-3; 11 nucleotides match TRBD2. Trimming at V came to 0 bases and at J to 4 bases, leaving 12 bases not matched to a gene. Germline V gene sequence: CDR1 LGHNT, CDR2 FRNRAP. The CDR3 consists of 19 residues. This CDR3 is CASGLVWTSGPRGPDTQYF. The CDR3 DNA sequence: TGTGCTAGTGGTTTGGTATGGACTAGCGGGCCTAGAGGCCCAGATACGCAGTATTTT.

The rearrangement links TRBV20-1 to TRBJ1-1, with 11 bases lining up with TRBD1. The CDR3 has 15 amino acids. CDR1 and CDR2 (germline): DFQATT, SNEGSKA (reference sequence). With 3 bases clipped from V and 1 base from J, the junction kept 4 bases outside the gene matches. The CDR3 bases are TGCAGTGCTAGTCCCGGGACAGGGGGGAACACTGAAGCTTTCTTT. Its translation: CSASPGTGGNTEAFF.

The gene calls are TRBV10-3 and TRBJ2-1, with D perhaps matching TRBD2 (7 bases). The germline gives CDR1 ENHRY, CDR2 SYGVKD. The CDR3 is made up of 14 amino acids. V lost 5 bases to trimming and J lost 8 bases, with 16 bases between them. The CDR3 DNA reads as TGTGCCATCAGTTTGGTAGGGGGGGCCGATGAGCAGTTCTTC. Translated: CAISLVGGADEQFF.

The V gene is TRBV11-3, the J gene TRBJ2-2; D gene uncertain. CDR1 and CDR2 from the germline V gene are SGHNT and YENEEA. CDR3 length: 15 amino acids. V was pared by 5 bases and J by 4 bases, with 14 bases between. The CDR3 bases are TGTGCCAGCAGCCCTCAGGCAGGCTTCACCGGGGAGCTGTTTTTT. This sequence encodes CASSPQAGFTGELFF.

The chain couples TRBV3-1 (or the pseudogene TRBV3-2) to TRBJ2-7; 13 positions agree with TRBD2. CDR1 is LGHDT, CDR2 YNNKEL, per germline (reference sequence). The J segment lost 3 bases and the V segment lost 4 bases, leaving 3 bases of the junction unmatched. The CDR3 loop spans 15 amino acids. The chain's CDR3 is CASSPTSGGVYEQYF. DNA for the CDR3: TGTGCCAGCAGCCCAACTAGCGGGGGGGTCTACGAGCAGTACTTC.

This clone was counted once. This CDR3 reads CASSLAATGNGQPQHF. CDR3 nucleotides: TGTGCCAGCAGCTTAGCCGCGACAGGGAACGGTCAGCCCCAGCATTTT. The chain has TRBV7-2 and TRBJ1-5; the match to TRBD1 covers 7 bases. The CDR3 loop spans 16 amino acids. From germline, CDR1 is SGHTA and CDR2 FQGNSA. The trim removed 0 bases at V and 6 bases at J, leaving 8 bases unmatched.

The V call is TRBV4-3, the J call TRBJ2-1, with D perhaps TRBD2 (6 bases). With 3 bases removed from V and 12 bases from J, the gap between germline ends came to 15 bases. Germline assignment: CDR1 LGHNA and CDR2 YSLEER. The CDR3 spans 13 residues. The CDR3 DNA follows: TGCGCCAGCAGCCACGGCGCCGTGGGGGGGCAGTTCTTC. It codes for CASSHGAVGGQFF.

The V call is TRBV19, the J call TRBJ2-6, with D unresolved. Germline V gene data show CDR1 as LNHDA and CDR2 as SQIVND (reference sequence). V was trimmed by 0 bases and J by 0 bases, leaving 9 bases between them. The CDR3 loop spans 17 amino acids. This CDR3 is CASSIDSTSSGANVLTF. The DNA for the CDR3 is TGTGCCAGTAGTATAGATAGCACAAGCTCTGGGGCCAACGTCCTGACTTTC.

The rearrangement uses TRBV5-6 and TRBJ1-1, with D uncertain. This CDR3 is 15 amino acids long. V shed 0 bases and J shed 4 bases, with 13 bases lying between them. CDR1 and CDR2 (germline): SGHDT, YYEEEE. DNA for the CDR3: TGTGCCAGCAGCTTGGGTACAGCCCGTACCACTGAAGCTTTCTTT. Protein product: CASSLGTARTTEAFF.

Only a few counts were recorded for this clone. The chain combines TRBV24-1 with TRBJ2-6, with 9 bases lining up with TRBD1. The CDR3 consists of 18 residues. Germline lookup yields CDR1 KGHDR and CDR2 SFDVKD. Losses at the gene ends were 7 bases for V and 0 bases for J; bases not matched to a gene: 9. The DNA for the CDR3 is TGTGCCACCAGGAGGGAACAGGGGGCCAGCTCTGGGGCCAACGTCCTGACTTTC. Translating it yields CATRREQGASSGANVLTF.

This sequence joins TRBV19 and TRBJ1-1; 12 nucleotides line up with TRBD1. With V trimmed by 6 bases and J by 0 bases, 5 bases remained unmatched. Germline V CDR1 and CDR2: LNHDA, SQIVND (reference sequence). CDR3 length: 16 amino acids. CDR3 sequence reads: CASRGQGAFMNTEAFF. As DNA, the CDR3 is TGTGCCAGTAGGGGACAGGGGGCCTTTATGAACACTGAAGCTTTCTTT.

In its sample, this clone was seen once. For the CDR3, the DNA is TGTGCCAGCAGCCCCGGACTAGCGAGGGTATATGAGCAGTTCTTC. Translated, it gives CASSPGLARVYEQFF. This chain links TRBV11-2 with TRBJ2-1; 9 bases are a match to TRBD2. This CDR3 comprises 15 residues. J gave up 8 bases and V 5 bases, and 10 bases lay outside the gene matches. The V gene's germline CDR1 is SGHAT and CDR2 FQNNGV.

The genes are TRBV6-5 and TRBJ2-2; tentative D call: TRBD1 (5 bases). V lost 7 bases and J 1 base, leaving 13 bases between the germline ends. This CDR3 spans 15 amino acids. Germline CDR1 MNHEY, CDR2 SVGAGI. This chain's CDR3 is CASTLTGGNTGELFF. DNA of the CDR3: TGTGCCAGCACCCTAACAGGCGGGAACACCGGGGAGCTGTTTTTT.

This clone appeared a few times. This chain joins TRBV24-1 and TRBJ1-2; D may be TRBD1 (6 bases). Germline CDR1 is KGHDR and CDR2 is SFDVKD. The CDR3 runs to 14 residues. Trimming left V 6 bases short and J 0 bases short, with 10 bases between. The CDR3 coding sequence is TGTGCCACCAGTACTGGACAGCCTAACTATGGCTACACCTTC. Its translation is CATSTGQPNYGYTF.

V usage is TRBV30 and J usage is TRBJ2-2, with 7 bases lining up with TRBD1. The CDR3 consists of 17 residues. Germline-derived CDR1 and CDR2 are GTSNPN and SVGIG (reference sequence). V dropped 0 bases and J dropped 6; count of bases not matched to a gene: 13. In DNA, the CDR3 is TGTGCCTGGAGTGTAGGGGGCAACCCCAGGGCCGCCGGGGAGCTGTTTTTT. Protein sequence: CAWSVGGNPRAAGELFF.

This sequence joins TRBV11-2 and TRBJ2-2; weak D call: TRBD1 (6 bases). Trimming cost V 3 bases and J 2 bases, with 10 bases left between them. The CDR3 is 15 residues long. The V gene's germline CDR1 is SGHAT and CDR2 FQNNGV. CDR3 nucleotides: TGTGCCAGCAGCTTCACACAGGGAAACACCGGGGAGCTGTTTTTT. Its protein is CASSFTQGNTGELFF.

This rearrangement joins TRBV7-9 to TRBJ2-5; TRBD2 agrees at 10 bases. This CDR3 contains 17 residues. V was pared by 0 bases and J by 4 bases, with 8 bases of the junction left unmatched. Germline V gene sequence: CDR1 SEHNR, CDR2 FQNEAQ (reference sequence). CDR3 in amino acids: CASSLAGVSGGRETQYF. CDR3 in DNA: TGTGCCAGCAGCTTAGCGGGCGTTAGCGGGGGGAGAGAGACCCAGTACTTC. Together with reference TRBV7-9 and TRBJ2-5, the CDR3 gives the full variable domain: DTGVSQNPRHKITKRGQNVTFRCDPISEHNRLYWYRQTLGQGPEFLTYFQNEAQLEKSRLLSDRFSAERPKGSFSTLEIQRTEQGDSAMYLCASSLAGVSGGRETQYFGPGTRLLVL.

The chain couples TRBV6-5 to TRBJ2-5; 9 bases agree with TRBD1. Germline values: CDR1 MNHEY, CDR2 SVGAGI. This CDR3 is built from 14 residues. V dropped 5 bases and J dropped 4; count of bases not matched to a gene: 5. This CDR3 is CASSPDRGGETQYF. CDR3 in DNA: TGTGCCAGCAGTCCTGACAGGGGGGGAGAGACCCAGTACTTC.

The chain links TRBV7-9 to TRBJ2-3; D remains unclear. Trimming stripped 0 bases from V and 3 bases from J, with 10 bases between. The germline V gene encodes CDR1 SEHNR and CDR2 FQNEAQ (reference sequence). CDR3 length: 15 amino acids. The CDR3 region has the DNA TGTGCCAGCAGCTTAGCCAGCCTGCGGACAGATACGCAGTATTTT. Its protein product is CASSLASLRTDTQYF.

V is TRBV7-2 and J is TRBJ2-5; D unclear. Germline V gives CDR1 SGHTA, CDR2 FQGNSA. V was trimmed by 1 base and J by 1 base, leaving 7 bases between them. This CDR3 contains 14 residues. CDR3: CASSLGGPQETQYF. DNA for the CDR3: TGTGCCAGCAGCTTAGGCGGCCCCCAAGAGACCCAGTACTTC.

V gene TRBV5-6 combines with J gene TRBJ1-6; D is uncertain. The V gene's germline CDR1 is SGHDT and CDR2 YYEEEE. The CDR3 contains 17 residues. Trimming took off 0 bases at V and 0 bases at J, with 10 bases between the two ends. CDR3 protein: CASSLASESSYNSPLHF. In DNA form, the CDR3 reads TGTGCCAGCAGCTTGGCAAGCGAGAGCTCCTATAATTCACCCCTCCACTTT.

This clone has ten or more counts. The CDR3 region is CASSFDRSSYNSPLHF. The CDR3 DNA follows: TGTGCCAGCAGTTTCGACAGGAGCTCCTATAATTCACCCCTCCACTTT. V is TRBV27 and J is TRBJ1-6, with D maybe TRBD1 (6 bases). From germline, CDR1 is MNHEY and CDR2 SMNVEV (reference sequence). With 3 bases removed from V and 0 bases from J, the gap between germline ends came to 9 bases. This CDR3 contains 16 residues.

This chain connects TRBV28 to TRBJ2-7; no firm D call. The CDR3 length is 11 residues. Looked up from germline, CDR1 is MDHEN and CDR2 is SYDVKM. V lost 2 bases and J 7 bases, leaving 6 bases between the germline ends. CDR3 amino acids: CASSLEREQYF. In DNA form, the CDR3 reads TGTGCCAGCAGTTTAGAGAGAGAGCAGTACTTC.

This clone was observed once. The rearrangement links TRBV15 to TRBJ1-1; D is unclear. Looked up from germline, CDR1 is LNHNV and CDR2 is YYDKDF (reference sequence). This CDR3 region has 13 residues. Trimming stripped 1 base from V and 1 base from J, with 4 bases between. Here the CDR3 DNA reads TGTGCCACCAGCAGAGGTAAGAACACTGAAGCTTTCTTT. Translation: CATSRGKNTEAFF.

The chain couples TRBV6-5 to TRBJ2-3; 10 nucleotides line up with TRBD2. Looked up from germline, CDR1 is MNHEY and CDR2 is SVGAGI. J was trimmed by 2 bases and V by 7 bases; bases with no gene match: 3. CDR3 size: 14 residues. The CDR3 spells CASKLAGITDTQYF. The DNA for the CDR3 is TGTGCCAGCAAACTAGCGGGGATCACAGATACGCAGTATTTT.